Listed below are T cell receptor beta chains from one sample, sequenced in a study of cytomegalovirus exposure and HLA in healthy donors. The protocol was immunoSEQ multiplex PCR, while the TCRdb copy is restricted to in-frame clones and leaves out a portion. The sample yields 55,000 to 85,000 clones, 60% to 80% seen once. Sequencing was carried out using PBMCs. The receptors stem from a woman aged 35 to 49 in good health and CMV-seropositive. CDR3s include the opening cysteine and the closing phenylalanine or tryptophan. Fields, in order: J gene, D gene, V gene, clone size, CDR3 protein, CDR3 DNA. A D gene is named only where the DNA matches it firmly. Clone size is not always given. Where it is, it says once, few, many or a class for expanded clones.

J gene: TRBJ1-4; D gene: NA; V gene: TRBV2; clone size: NA; CDR3 protein: CASSRGGKATNEKLFF; CDR3 DNA: TGTGCCAGCAGTAGGGGGGGAAAAGCAACTAATGAAAAACTGTTTTTT
J gene: TRBJ2-1; D gene: NA; V gene: TRBV5-1; clone size: NA; CDR3 protein: CASRQEIYNEQFF; CDR3 DNA: TGCGCCAGCAGACAGGAAATCTACAATGAGCAGTTCTTC
J gene: TRBJ2-1; D gene: TRBD1; V gene: TRBV6-6; clone size: NA; CDR3 protein: CASRKGQTGGEQFF; CDR3 DNA: TGTGCCAGCAGGAAGGGACAGACGGGTGGTGAGCAGTTCTTC
J gene: TRBJ2-3; D gene: NA; V gene: TRBV29-1; clone size: NA; CDR3 protein: CSVELTDTQYF; CDR3 DNA: TGCAGCGTTGAACTGACAGATACGCAGTATTTT
J gene: TRBJ2-5; D gene: TRBD2; V gene: TRBV5-1; clone size: NA; CDR3 protein: CASSRLSGGQETQYF; CDR3 DNA: TGCGCCAGCAGCCGTCTTAGCGGGGGGCAAGAGACCCAGTACTTC
J gene: TRBJ2-7; D gene: TRBD1; V gene: TRBV2; clone size: NA; CDR3 protein: CASSTDRGIEQYF; CDR3 DNA: TGTGCCAGCAGTACTGACAGGGGGATCGAGCAGTACTTC
J gene: TRBJ2-3; D gene: TRBD2; V gene: TRBV9; clone size: NA; CDR3 protein: CASSDGGRRGGRNTQYF; CDR3 DNA: TGTGCCAGCAGCGACGGAGGGAGGCGGGGGGGCAGAAATACGCAGTATTTT
J gene: TRBJ1-4; D gene: TRBD1; V gene: TRBV6-6; clone size: few; CDR3 protein: CASGTAISTNEKLFF; CDR3 DNA: TGTGCCAGCGGGACAGCTATTTCAACTAATGAAAAACTGTTTTTT
J gene: TRBJ1-6; D gene: NA; V gene: TRBV7-9; clone size: NA; CDR3 protein: CASSRENSPLHF; CDR3 DNA: TGTGCCAGCAGCCGAGAAAATTCACCCCTCCACTTT
J gene: TRBJ2-3; D gene: NA; V gene: TRBV5-1; clone size: NA; CDR3 protein: CASSFQVDTQYF; CDR3 DNA: TGCGCCAGCAGCTTCCAGGTTGATACGCAGTATTTT
J gene: TRBJ2-1; D gene: TRBD1; V gene: TRBV6-5; clone size: NA; CDR3 protein: CASSYGDRELTEQFF; CDR3 DNA: TGTGCCAGCAGTTACGGGGACAGGGAATTGACTGAGCAGTTCTTC
J gene: TRBJ1-1; D gene: NA; V gene: TRBV5-1; clone size: NA; CDR3 protein: CASSLGVMNTEAFF; CDR3 DNA: TGCGCCAGCAGCTTGGGAGTGATGAACACTGAAGCTTTCTTT
J gene: TRBJ1-1; D gene: TRBD1; V gene: TRBV4-1; clone size: many; CDR3 protein: CASSHRTGGSTEAFF; CDR3 DNA: TGCGCCAGCAGCCATAGGACAGGGGGAAGCACTGAAGCTTTCTTT
J gene: TRBJ2-4; D gene: TRBD2; V gene: TRBV5-1; clone size: NA; CDR3 protein: CASSPGGSRNIQYF; CDR3 DNA: TGCGCCAGCAGCCCGGGGGGATCCAGAAACATTCAGTACTTC
J gene: TRBJ1-5; D gene: NA; V gene: TRBV7-8; clone size: NA; CDR3 protein: CASSFRDQPQHF; CDR3 DNA: TGTGCCAGCAGCTTTCGGGATCAGCCCCAGCATTTT
J gene: TRBJ2-5; D gene: TRBD2; V gene: TRBV7-9; clone size: NA; CDR3 protein: CASSPRGTSGGAETQYF; CDR3 DNA: TGTGCCAGCAGCCCGCGCGGGACTAGCGGGGGTGCGGAGACCCAGTACTTC
J gene: TRBJ2-5; D gene: TRBD2; V gene: TRBV2; clone size: NA; CDR3 protein: CASKTLAGDWETQYF; CDR3 DNA: TGTGCCAGCAAAACCCTAGCGGGGGATTGGGAGACCCAGTACTTC
J gene: TRBJ1-1; D gene: NA; V gene: TRBV30; clone size: NA; CDR3 protein: CAWSAVMNTEAFF; CDR3 DNA: TGTGCCTGGAGTGCAGTTATGAACACTGAAGCTTTCTTT
J gene: TRBJ2-4; D gene: NA; V gene: TRBV2; clone size: NA; CDR3 protein: CASRDPGGTAKNIQYF; CDR3 DNA: TGTGCCAGCAGGGACCCCGGAGGAACAGCCAAAAACATTCAGTACTTC